The sequence of this T cell receptor (beta chain) was determined in a study of CD8 T cells in ankylosing spondylitis. Whole-study results and caveats: Relatively rare in peripheral blood, disease-linked clones were also CD8+. One TCR beta motif, made up of roughly eight highly homologous variants, appeared characteristic of ankylosing spondylitis blood. Earlier authors reported some of these motif variants in reactive arthritis synovial fluid and blood. Clones linked to disease were reported to show significant enrichment in matched ankylosing spondylitis synovial fluid.

As for this clonotype: What it binds is unknown.

TCRdb recomputed calls from the 5' RACE reads with MiXCR, one row per CDR3 protein. The sample records over 25,000 distinct CDR3 sequences, 12% to 15% being singletons. The sequencing sample was made of blood. The TCR comes from a male donor with ankylosing spondylitis or in good health (not recorded which).

The CDR3 is CASSNGNMNTEAFF. CDR3 DNA: TGTGCCAGCAGCAACGGGAACATGAACACTGAAGCTTTCTTT. The rearrangement uses TRBV3-1 and TRBJ1-1, with no clear D. CDR1 and CDR2 (germline): LGHDT, YNNKEL (reference sequence). The CDR3 runs to 14 residues. Trimming removed 5 bases from V and 0 bases from J, with 10 bases in between.